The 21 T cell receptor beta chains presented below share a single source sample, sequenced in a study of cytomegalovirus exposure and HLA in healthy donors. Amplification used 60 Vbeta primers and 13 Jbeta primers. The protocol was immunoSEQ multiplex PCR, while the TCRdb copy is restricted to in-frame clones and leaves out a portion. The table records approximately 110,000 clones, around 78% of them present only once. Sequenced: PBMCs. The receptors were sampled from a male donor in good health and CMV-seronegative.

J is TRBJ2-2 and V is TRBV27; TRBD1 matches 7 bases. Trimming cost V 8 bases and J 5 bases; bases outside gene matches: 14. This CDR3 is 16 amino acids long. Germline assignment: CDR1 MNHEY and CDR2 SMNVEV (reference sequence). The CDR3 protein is CASGDRWTEQTGELFF. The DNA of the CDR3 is TGTGCCAGCGGGGACAGATGGACAGAGCAAACCGGGGAGCTGTTTTTT.

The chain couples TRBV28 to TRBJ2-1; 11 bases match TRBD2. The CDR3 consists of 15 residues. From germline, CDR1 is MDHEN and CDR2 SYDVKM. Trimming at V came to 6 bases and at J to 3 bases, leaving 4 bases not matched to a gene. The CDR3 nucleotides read TGTGCCAGCAGCGTTACTAGCGGGAGCTACAATGAGCAGTTCTTC. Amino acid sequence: CASSVTSGSYNEQFF.

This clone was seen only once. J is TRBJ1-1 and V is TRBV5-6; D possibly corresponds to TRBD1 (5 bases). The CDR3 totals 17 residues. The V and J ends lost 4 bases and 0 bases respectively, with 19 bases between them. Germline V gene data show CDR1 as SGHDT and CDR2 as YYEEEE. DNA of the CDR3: TGTGCCAGCAGCCGCCCTGGGGCAGGATTTATGAACACTGAAGCTTTCTTT. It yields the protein CASSRPGAGFMNTEAFF.

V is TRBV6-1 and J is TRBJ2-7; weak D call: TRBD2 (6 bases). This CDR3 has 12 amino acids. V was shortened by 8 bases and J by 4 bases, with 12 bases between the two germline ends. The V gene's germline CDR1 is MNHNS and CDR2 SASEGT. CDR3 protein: CASGGEGYEQYF. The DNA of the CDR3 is TGTGCCAGCGGCGGGGAAGGTTACGAGCAGTACTTC.

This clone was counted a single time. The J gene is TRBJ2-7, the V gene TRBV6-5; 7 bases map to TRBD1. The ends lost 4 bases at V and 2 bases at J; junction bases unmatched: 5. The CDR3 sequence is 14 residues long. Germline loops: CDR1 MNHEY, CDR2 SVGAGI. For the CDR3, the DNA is TGTGCCAGCAGTTTCGACAGGGAAGCCTACGAGCAGTACTTC. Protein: CASSFDREAYEQYF.

The CDR3 protein is CAWSYSGARRNEQFF. For the CDR3, the DNA is TGTGCCTGGAGTTATAGCGGAGCCAGGAGGAATGAGCAGTTCTTC. The rearrangement joins TRBV30 to TRBJ2-1; D is possibly TRBD2 (6 bases). Germline-derived CDR1 and CDR2 are GTSNPN and SVGIG (reference sequence). CDR3 length equals 15 residues. V was pared by 2 bases and J by 7 bases, with 18 bases between.

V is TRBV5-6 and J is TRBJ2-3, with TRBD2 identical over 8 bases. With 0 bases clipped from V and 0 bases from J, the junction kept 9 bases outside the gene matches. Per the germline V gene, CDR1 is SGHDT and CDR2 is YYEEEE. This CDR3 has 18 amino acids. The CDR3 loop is CASSLDSGSLFSTDTQYF. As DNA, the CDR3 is TGTGCCAGCAGCTTGGACAGCGGGAGCTTGTTTAGCACAGATACGCAGTATTTT.

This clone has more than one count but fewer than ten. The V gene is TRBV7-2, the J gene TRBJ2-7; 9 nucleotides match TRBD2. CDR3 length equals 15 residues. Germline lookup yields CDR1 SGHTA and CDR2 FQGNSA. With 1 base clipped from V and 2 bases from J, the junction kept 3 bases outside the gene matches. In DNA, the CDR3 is TGTGCCAGCAGCTTAGGGCTAGCGGGGACCTACGAGCAGTACTTC. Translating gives CASSLGLAGTYEQYF.

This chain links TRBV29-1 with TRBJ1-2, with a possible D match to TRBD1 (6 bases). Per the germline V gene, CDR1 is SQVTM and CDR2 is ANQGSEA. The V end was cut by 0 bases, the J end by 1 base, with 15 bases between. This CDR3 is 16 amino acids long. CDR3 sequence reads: CSVEDPVEGGNYGYTF. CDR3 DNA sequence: TGCAGCGTTGAAGATCCAGTAGAAGGGGGTAACTATGGCTACACCTTC.

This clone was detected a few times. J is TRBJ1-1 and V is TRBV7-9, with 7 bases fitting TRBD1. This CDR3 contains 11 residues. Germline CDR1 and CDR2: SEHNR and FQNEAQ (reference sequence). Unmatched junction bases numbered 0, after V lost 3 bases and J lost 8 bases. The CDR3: CASSLTGEAFF. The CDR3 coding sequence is TGTGCCAGCAGCTTGACAGGGGAAGCTTTCTTT.

As DNA, the CDR3 is TGTGCCAGCAGCTTTGGGCCAGCCTACGAGCAGTACTTC. Translation gives CASSFGPAYEQYF. The V gene is TRBV7-2, the J gene TRBJ2-7; D is undetermined. This CDR3 is 13 amino acids long. V was shortened by 3 bases and J by 2 bases, with 8 bases between the two germline ends. Germline loops: CDR1 SGHTA, CDR2 FQGNSA.

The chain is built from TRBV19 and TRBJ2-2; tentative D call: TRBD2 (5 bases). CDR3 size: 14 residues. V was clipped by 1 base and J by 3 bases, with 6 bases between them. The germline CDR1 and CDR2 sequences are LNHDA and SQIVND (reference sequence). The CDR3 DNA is TGTGCCAGTAGTATAGCGGGATACACCGGGGAGCTGTTTTTT. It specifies CASSIAGYTGELFF.

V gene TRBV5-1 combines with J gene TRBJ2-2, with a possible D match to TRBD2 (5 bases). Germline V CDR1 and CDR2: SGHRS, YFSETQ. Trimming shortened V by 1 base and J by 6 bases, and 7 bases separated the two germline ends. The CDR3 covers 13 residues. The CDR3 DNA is TGCGCCAGCAGCTTGCTAGCCGCCGGGGAGCTGTTTTTT. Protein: CASSLLAAGELFF.

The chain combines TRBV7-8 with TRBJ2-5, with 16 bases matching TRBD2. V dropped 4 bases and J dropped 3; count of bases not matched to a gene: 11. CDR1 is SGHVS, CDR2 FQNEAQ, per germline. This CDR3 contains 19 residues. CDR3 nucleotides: TGTGCCAGCAGCTCCCCGGGACTAGCGGGAGGGAATGGGGAAGAGACCCAGTACTTC. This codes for CASSSPGLAGGNGEETQYF.

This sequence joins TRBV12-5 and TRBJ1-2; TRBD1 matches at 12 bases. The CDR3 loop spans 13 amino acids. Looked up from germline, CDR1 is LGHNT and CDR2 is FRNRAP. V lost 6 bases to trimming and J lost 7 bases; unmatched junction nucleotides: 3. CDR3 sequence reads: CASGSGQGAGYTF. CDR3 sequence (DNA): TGTGCTAGTGGCTCGGGACAGGGGGCTGGCTACACCTTC.

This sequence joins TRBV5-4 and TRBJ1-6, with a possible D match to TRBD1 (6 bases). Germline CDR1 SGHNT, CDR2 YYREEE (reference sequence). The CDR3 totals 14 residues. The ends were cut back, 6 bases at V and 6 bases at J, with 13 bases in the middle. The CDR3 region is CASTRGGSNSPLHF. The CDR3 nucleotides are TGTGCCAGCACCCGGGGGGGCAGTAATTCACCCCTCCACTTT.

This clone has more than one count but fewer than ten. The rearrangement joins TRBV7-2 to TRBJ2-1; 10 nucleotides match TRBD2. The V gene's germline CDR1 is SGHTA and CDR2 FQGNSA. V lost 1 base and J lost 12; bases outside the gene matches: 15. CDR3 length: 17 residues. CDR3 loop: CASSLGRAGGSALVQFF. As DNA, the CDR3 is TGTGCCAGCAGCTTAGGGAGAGCGGGAGGGTCCGCATTAGTGCAGTTCTTC. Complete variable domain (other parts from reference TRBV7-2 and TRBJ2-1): GAGVSQSPSNKVTEKGKDVELRCDPISGHTALYWYRQSLGQGLEFLIYFQGNSAPDKSGLPSDRFSAERTGGSVSTLTIQRTQQEDSAVYLCASSLGRAGGSALVQFFGPGTRLTVL.

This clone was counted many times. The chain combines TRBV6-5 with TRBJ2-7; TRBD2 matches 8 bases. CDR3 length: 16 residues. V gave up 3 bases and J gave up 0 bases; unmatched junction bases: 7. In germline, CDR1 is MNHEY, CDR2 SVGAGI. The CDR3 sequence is CASSYRFSGDSYEQYF. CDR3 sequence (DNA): TGTGCCAGCAGTTATCGTTTTAGCGGGGACTCCTACGAGCAGTACTTC.

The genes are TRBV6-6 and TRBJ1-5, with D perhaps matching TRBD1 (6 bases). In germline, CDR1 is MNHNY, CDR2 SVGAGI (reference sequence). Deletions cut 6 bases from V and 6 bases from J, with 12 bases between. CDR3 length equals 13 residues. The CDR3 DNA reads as TGTGCCAGCAGCCCAGGGGCTTTTCAGCCCCAGCATTTT. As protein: CASSPGAFQPQHF.

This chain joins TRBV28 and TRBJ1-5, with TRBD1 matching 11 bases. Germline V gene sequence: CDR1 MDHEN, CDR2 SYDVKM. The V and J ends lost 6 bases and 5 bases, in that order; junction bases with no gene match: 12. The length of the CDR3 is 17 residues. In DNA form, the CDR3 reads TGTGCCAGCAGGCAGATTACCGGGACAGGGGGGCATCAGCCCCAGCATTTT. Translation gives CASRQITGTGGHQPQHF.

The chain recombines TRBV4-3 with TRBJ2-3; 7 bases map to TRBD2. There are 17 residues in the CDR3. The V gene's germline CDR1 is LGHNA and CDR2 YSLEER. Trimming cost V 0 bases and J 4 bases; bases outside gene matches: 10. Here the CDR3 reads CASSQDVGEGSPDTQYF. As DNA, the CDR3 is TGCGCCAGCAGCCAAGACGTCGGGGAGGGCAGTCCAGATACGCAGTATTTT.